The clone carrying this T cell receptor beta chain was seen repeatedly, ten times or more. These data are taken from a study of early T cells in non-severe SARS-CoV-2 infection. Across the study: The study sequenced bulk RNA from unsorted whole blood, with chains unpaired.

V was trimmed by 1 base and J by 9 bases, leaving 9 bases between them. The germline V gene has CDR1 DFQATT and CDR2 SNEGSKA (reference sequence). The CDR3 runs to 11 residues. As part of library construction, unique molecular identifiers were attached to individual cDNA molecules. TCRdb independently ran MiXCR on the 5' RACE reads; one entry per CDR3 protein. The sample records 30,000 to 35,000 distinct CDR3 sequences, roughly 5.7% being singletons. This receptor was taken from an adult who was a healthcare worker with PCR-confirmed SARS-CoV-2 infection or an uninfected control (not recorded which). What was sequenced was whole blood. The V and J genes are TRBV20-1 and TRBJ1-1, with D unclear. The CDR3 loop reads CSARAMQKAFF. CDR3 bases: TGCAGTGCTAGAGCGATGCAGAAAGCTTTCTTT.